Each of the 14 T cell receptor beta chains below was sequenced from the same sample in a study of blood T cell repertoires in COVID-19. Repertoires were generated with immunoSEQ multiplex PCR, while TCRdb's copy carries only in-frame clones and drops some. The table includes a few hundred thousand clones, approximately 89% detected once. Sample: peripheral blood. These receptors came from a young woman with COVID-19, enrolled during active disease.

The chain employs TRBV3-1 (or the pseudogene TRBV3-2) and TRBJ2-6, with TRBD2 as a possible D gene (6 bases). This CDR3 contains 19 residues. V was cut by 5 bases and J by 0 bases, with 20 bases left in between. Per the germline V gene, CDR1 is LGHDT and CDR2 is YNNKEL (reference sequence). This CDR3 reads CASSETIPGEPSGANVLTF. The CDR3, as DNA: TGTGCCAGCAGCGAAACAATTCCGGGGGAGCCCTCTGGGGCCAACGTCCTGACTTTC.

The rearrangement uses TRBV29-1 and TRBJ1-5, with 7 bases matching TRBD1. The CDR3 is 12 amino acids. Germline loops: CDR1 SQVTM, CDR2 ANQGSEA. V shed 7 bases, J shed 4 bases, and the junction held 4 bases outside the gene matches. This chain's CDR3 is CSAGTANQPQHF. The CDR3 DNA follows: TGCAGCGCGGGGACAGCTAATCAGCCCCAGCATTTT.

The V call is TRBV9, the J call TRBJ2-7; D is possibly TRBD2 (6 bases). CDR1 is SGDLS, CDR2 YYNGEE, per germline. This CDR3 is 15 amino acids long. V lost 0 bases, J lost 4 bases, and 14 bases lay in between. The CDR3 sequence is CASSVGPGRSYEQYF. CDR3 in DNA: TGTGCCAGCAGCGTAGGGCCAGGGAGGTCTTACGAGCAGTACTTC.

The chain couples TRBV19 to TRBJ2-1, with TRBD2 as a possible D gene (6 bases). The CDR3 is 15 residues long. In germline, CDR1 is LNHDA, CDR2 SQIVND (reference sequence). V shed 6 bases and J shed 0 bases, with 12 bases lying between them. This CDR3 is CASSRSGSSYNEQFF. CDR3 DNA: TGTGCCAGTAGCCGTAGCGGTAGCTCCTACAATGAGCAGTTCTTC. The full variable domain, rest sourced from reference TRBV19 and TRBJ2-1, is DGGITQSPKYLFRKEGQNVTLSCEQNLNHDAMYWYRQDPGQGLRLIYYSQIVNDFQKGDIAEGYSVSREKKESFPLTVTSAQKNPTAFYLCASSRSGSSYNEQFFGPGTRLTVL.

This chain joins TRBV9 and TRBJ2-3, with D tentatively TRBD2 (7 bases). Germline V gene sequence: CDR1 SGDLS, CDR2 YYNGEE. This CDR3 is 16 amino acids long. V was cut by 5 bases and J by 0 bases, with 16 bases left in between. The CDR3: CASRVGGGPSTDTQYF. The DNA for the CDR3 is TGTGCCAGCAGGGTTGGCGGGGGCCCTAGCACAGATACGCAGTATTTT. Variable domain in full (rest from reference TRBV9 and TRBJ2-3): DSGVTQTPKHLITATGQRVTLRCSPRSGDLSVYWYQQSLDQGLQFLIQYYNGEERAKGNILERFSAQQFPDLHSELNLSSLELGDSALYFCASRVGGGPSTDTQYFGPGTRLTVL.

The gene calls are TRBV5-1 and TRBJ1-5; a possible D gene is TRBD1 (5 bases). The CDR3 is 15 amino acids. V was cut by 4 bases and J by 3 bases, with 14 bases left in between. Germline V gene data show CDR1 as SGHRS and CDR2 as YFSETQ. This CDR3 is CASSPGGAHNQPQHF. CDR3 DNA: TGCGCCAGCAGCCCCGGAGGGGCCCACAATCAGCCCCAGCATTTT. The full variable domain, its missing parts supplied by reference TRBV5-1 and TRBJ1-5, is KAGVTQTPRYLIKTRGQQVTLSCSPISGHRSVSWYQQTPGQGLQFLFEYFSETQRNKGNFPGRFSGRQFSNSRSEMNVSTLELGDSALYLCASSPGGAHNQPQHFGDGTRLSIL.

J is TRBJ1-5 and V is TRBV10-1; D is unclear. The length of the CDR3 is 14 residues. V dropped 0 bases and J dropped 1 base, with 4 bases sitting between them. CDR1 is WNHNN, CDR2 SYGVQD, per germline (reference sequence). The CDR3 region is CASSESGSNQPQHF. CDR3 DNA sequence: TGCGCCAGCAGTGAGTCCGGGAGCAATCAGCCCCAGCATTTT.

V gene TRBV7-2 combines with J gene TRBJ2-1; TRBD2 might be the D (6 bases). CDR3 length: 17 amino acids. Trimming left V 0 bases short and J 7 bases short, with 19 bases between. CDR1 and CDR2 (germline): SGHTA, FQGNSA. The CDR3: CASSLAGPREVRNEQFF. CDR3 DNA sequence: TGTGCCAGCAGCTTAGCGGGGCCTAGGGAGGTGCGAAATGAGCAGTTCTTC.

The chain couples TRBV2 to TRBJ2-6; D may be TRBD2 (5 bases). The CDR3 loop spans 19 amino acids. V was shortened by 0 bases and J by 0 bases, with 15 bases between the two germline ends. Germline lookup yields CDR1 SNHLY and CDR2 FYNNEI. The CDR3 spells CASSEALLGGGSGANVLTF. The CDR3 DNA sequence: TGTGCCAGCAGTGAAGCGCTTCTAGGTGGAGGCTCTGGGGCCAACGTCCTGACTTTC.

This chain links TRBV24-1 with TRBJ2-2, with 7 bases lining up with TRBD2. With V trimmed by 2 bases and J by 5 bases, 4 bases remained unmatched. The germline V gene encodes CDR1 KGHDR and CDR2 SFDVKD. This CDR3 spans 15 amino acids. The DNA of the CDR3 is TGTGCCACCAGTGATTCCGGACTAGTTACCGGGGAGCTGTTTTTT. It is translated as CATSDSGLVTGELFF.

About this clone itself: At one end the junction does not follow the germline gene, possibly because of a read error. V is TRBV7-8 and J is TRBJ2-7; 7 positions agree with TRBD1. Germline V gives CDR1 SGHVS, CDR2 FQNEAQ. CDR3 length: 15 amino acids. The CDR3 region is CASSRMTGLAYEQCF. CDR3 DNA sequence: TGTGCCAGCAGTCGAATGACAGGGTTAGCCTACGAGCAGTGCTTC.

V usage is TRBV25-1 and J usage is TRBJ2-7; D is possibly TRBD1 (5 bases). Germline V gives CDR1 MGHDK, CDR2 SYGVNS. The CDR3 is 13 residues long. Trimming cost V 7 bases and J 1 base, with 11 bases left between them. The CDR3 is CASTPDSSYEQYF. CDR3 in DNA: TGTGCCAGCACCCCCGACAGTTCCTACGAGCAGTACTTC.

The chain uses TRBV11-2 and TRBJ1-1, with 8 positions matching TRBD1. The CDR3 loop spans 12 amino acids. V shed 5 bases and J 7 bases; nucleotides not matched to a gene: 3. The germline V gene encodes CDR1 SGHAT and CDR2 FQNNGV. CDR3 sequence reads: CASSQDRVEAFF. The CDR3 DNA follows: TGTGCCAGCAGCCAGGACAGGGTTGAAGCTTTCTTT.

The chain links TRBV11-2 to TRBJ2-1; 8 nucleotides agree with TRBD1. CDR1 and CDR2 (germline): SGHAT, FQNNGV. Trimming cost V 6 bases and J 10 bases; bases outside gene matches: 8. The CDR3 covers 13 residues. The CDR3 protein is CASSATGVKEQFF. In DNA, the CDR3 is TGTGCCAGCAGTGCGACAGGGGTGAAAGAGCAGTTCTTC.